This TCR beta chain was identified during a study of blood T cell repertoires in COVID-19. Study at large: The analysed material was cDNA or gDNA that came from T cells, B-cell-depleted T cells, or PBMCs.

The CDR3 runs to 13 residues. The V gene's germline CDR1 is GTSNPN and CDR2 SVGIG (reference sequence). V lost 4 bases, J lost 8 bases, and 5 bases stayed unmatched. Authors' data handling: By means of reference gene primer amplification, nucleated cell counts were estimated. TCRdb keeps only in-frame clones here, not all; method: immunoSEQ multiplex PCR. V and J calls and clone size follow that table, whereas D and trimming were derived from the DNA. The sample holds around 100,000 clones, 75% to 90% seen once. The receptor comes from a woman older than 75 with acute or convalescent COVID-19. Sequenced: peripheral blood. The chain uses TRBV30 and TRBJ1-2, with TRBD1 identical over 12 bases. This chain's CDR3 is CAWKGQGAGGYTF. The CDR3 region has the DNA TGTGCCTGGAAGGGACAGGGGGCCGGCGGCTACACCTTC.